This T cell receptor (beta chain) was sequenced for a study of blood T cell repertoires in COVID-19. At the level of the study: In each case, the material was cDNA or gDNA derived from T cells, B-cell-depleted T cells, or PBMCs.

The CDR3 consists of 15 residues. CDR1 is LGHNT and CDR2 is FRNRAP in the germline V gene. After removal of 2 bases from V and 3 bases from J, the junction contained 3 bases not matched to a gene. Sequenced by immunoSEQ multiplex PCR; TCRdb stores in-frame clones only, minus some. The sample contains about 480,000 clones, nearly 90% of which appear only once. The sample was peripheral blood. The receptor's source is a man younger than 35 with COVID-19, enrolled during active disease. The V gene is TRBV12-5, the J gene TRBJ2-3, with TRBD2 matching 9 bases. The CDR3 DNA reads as TGTGCTAGTGGTTTGCTGGCGGGAGGGACAGATACGCAGTATTTT. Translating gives CASGLLAGGTDTQYF.